This TCR beta chain emerged from a study of blood T cell repertoires in COVID-19. Study-level background: Sites across the United States, Italy and Spain contributed samples from acute and convalescent COVID-19. Sources were T cells, B-cell-depleted T cells, or PBMCs; the material itself was cDNA or gDNA.

Original methodology: Estimation of nucleated cell counts relied on the amplification of reference gene primers. Sequencing used immunoSEQ multiplex PCR; TCRdb keeps in-frame clones, though not all of them. For V, J and clone size, that table is used; D and trimming come from the DNA. The table shows about 70,000 clones, with roughly 77% occurring only once. V dropped 3 bases and J dropped 6 bases, with 8 bases sitting between them. The CDR3 totals 13 residues. CDR1 and CDR2 from the germline V gene are LGHDT and YNNKEL (reference sequence). Sample: peripheral blood. The source of this sequence is a woman between 65 and 79 years old with acute or convalescent COVID-19. The chain joins TRBV3-1 (or the pseudogene TRBV3-2) to TRBJ2-2; TRBD1 might be the D (6 bases). CDR3: CASSQGAPGELFF. The CDR3 DNA reads TGTGCCAGCAGCCAGGGGGCCCCCGGGGAGCTGTTTTTT.